This is a list of T cell receptor beta chains from one sample in a study of blood T cell repertoires in COVID-19. TCRdb's copy holds only in-frame clones and misses some; the assay was immunoSEQ multiplex PCR. The sample carries about 92,000 clones, approximately 85% recorded once. The specimen was peripheral blood. The source is a human donor in a cohort sampled during active COVID-19. Each CDR3 is given with its conserved first and last residue. Rows give clone size only sometimes, using once, few, many, or a class for an expanded clone.

V	size	J	CDR3
TRBV6-2/TRBV6-3	.	TRBJ1-1	CASSFPRSTEAFF
TRBV29-1	.	TRBJ2-7	CSVELSRWEQYF
TRBV18	.	TRBJ1-6	CASSPGTGQSPLHF
TRBV7-8	.	TRBJ1-4	CASSPGQMGTNEKLFF
TRBV14	.	TRBJ2-3	CASSPAHLGVQYF
TRBV12-3/TRBV12-4	.	TRBJ2-1	CASSSSVSGEQFF
TRBV4-2	.	TRBJ1-4	CASSQSVREKLFF
TRBV19	.	TRBJ2-3	CASNTLAGVDTQYF
TRBV5-1	.	TRBJ2-1	CASSRPEILAGRRNEQFF
TRBV4-3	.	TRBJ2-3	CASSLLDRVVGDTQYF
TRBV7-9	.	TRBJ2-7	CASSPRSYVTGGVNYEQYF
TRBV5-1	.	TRBJ2-4	CASRSSDKNIQYF
TRBV6-1	once	TRBJ2-2	CASSAPGLAVADTGELFF
TRBV9	.	TRBJ1-1	CASSVGSGSLNTEAFF